Listed below are T cell receptor beta chains from one sample, sequenced in a study of T cell repertoires in cytomegalovirus infection. From the reads, TCRdb called clonotypes with MiXCR, one entry per CDR3 protein. The table shows 360,000 or so distinct CDR3 sequences, with about 35% occurring only once. For these receptors, no antigen is known. The sample in question was cultured PBMCs, obtained from culture after CMV antigen stimulation. The receptors were sampled from a human donor in good health (CMV status not recorded). Some clones in this sample may be carry-over from other donors' samples. The CDR3 runs from the conserved cysteine through the conserved F or W. D genes are given only for firm matches. Not every row has a clone size; where given, it reads once, few, many or a size class.

d_call	v_call	j_call	clone_size	cdr3_nt	cdr3_aa
-	TRBV7-9	TRBJ1-4	-	TGTGCCAGCAGCTTTGCCGGGGGTGAAAAACTGTTTTTT	CASSFAGGEKLFF
TRBD2	TRBV5-6	TRBJ2-7	few	TGTGCCAGCAGCCTTGGGACTAGCGGTTCCTACGAGCAGTACTTC	CASSLGTSGSYEQYF
TRBD1	TRBV6-2/TRBV6-3	TRBJ1-6	-	TGTGCCAGCAGTTACTCTTCGGGACAGCATAATTCACCCCTCCACTTT	CASSYSSGQHNSPLHF
-	TRBV19	TRBJ2-3	-	TGTGCCAGCACCGGAACTTGGACCAGAAGCACAGATACGCAGTATTTT	CASTGTWTRSTDTQYF
-	TRBV3-1	TRBJ2-3	-	TGTGCCAGCAGCCTCCTCACTACCGGGACAGATACGCAGTATTTT	CASSLLTTGTDTQYF
-	TRBV7-9	TRBJ2-7	-	TGTGCCAGCAGCTTCGCCGCAGGCACCTACGAGCAGTACTTC	CASSFAAGTYEQYF
TRBD1	TRBV19	TRBJ2-1	-	TGTGCCAGTAGTGCTCAAAGGGACAGGGGAGGGAATGAGCAGTTCTTC	CASSAQRDRGGNEQFF
-	TRBV7-2	TRBJ1-2	few	TGTGCCAGCAGCTTTCCGGGGGTGAACTATGGCTACACCTTC	CASSFPGVNYGYTF
TRBD2	TRBV28	TRBJ2-6	-	TGTGCCAGCAGTGGGACTAGCGGGCATTCCGGGGCCAACGTCCTGACTTTC	CASSGTSGHSGANVLTF
-	TRBV7-2	TRBJ2-5	-	TGTGCCAGCAGCCGCCAGGGCGGAATACGGGAGACCCAGTACTTC	CASSRQGGIRETQYF
-	TRBV24-1	TRBJ2-3	-	TGTGCCACCAGTGACCCGGACTTGGATACGCAGTATTTT	CATSDPDLDTQYF
-	TRBV20-1	TRBJ2-3	few	TGCAGTGCTAATAGCGGTGAAGGTGGTACAGATACGCAGTATTTT	CSANSGEGGTDTQYF
-	TRBV29-1	TRBJ1-5	few	TGCAGCGTTGAAGACGACACCGGGGGTCCGGGTCAGCCCCAGCATTTT	CSVEDDTGGPGQPQHF
-	TRBV28	TRBJ2-3	many	TGTGCCAGCAACCAGGGGGCGGGGGACACAGATACGCAGTATTTT	CASNQGAGDTDTQYF
TRBD2	TRBV12-3/TRBV12-4	TRBJ2-5	few	TGTGCCAGCAGTTCGACCTCTAGCGGGAGGTCGAAGACCCAGTACTTC	CASSSTSSGRSKTQYF
TRBD2	TRBV7-2	TRBJ2-3	many	TGTGCCAGCAGCTTAGGAGCGGGGATGAGGACAGATACGCAGTATTTT	CASSLGAGMRTDTQYF
TRBD2	TRBV4-1	TRBJ2-7	-	TGCGCCAGCAGCCAAGATAGGCTAGCGGGATACTACGAGCAGTACTTC	CASSQDRLAGYYEQYF
TRBD1	TRBV9	TRBJ1-2	-	TGTGCCAGCAGCCCTCAGGACAGGCTCACGAATGGCTACACCTTC	CASSPQDRLTNGYTF
-	TRBV7-2	TRBJ2-5	few	TGTGCCAGCAGCCTAGGTCCTTTCCAAGAGACCCAGTACTTC	CASSLGPFQETQYF
-	TRBV6-1	TRBJ2-7	few	TGTGCCAGCATCGGCTATTACGAGCAGTACTTC	CASIGYYEQYF
-	TRBV6-2/TRBV6-3	TRBJ2-5	few	TGTGCCAGCAGCCCTGAGGGGACGGAGACCCAGTACTTC	CASSPEGTETQYF
-	TRBV28	TRBJ1-2	-	TGTGCCAGCGTAAGGGACCTTAACTATGGCTACACCTTC	CASVRDLNYGYTF
-	TRBV20-1	TRBJ2-5	-	TGCAGTGCTAGAATACCGGGAGACGATCAGGAGACCCAGTACTTC	CSARIPGDDQETQYF
-	TRBV2	TRBJ1-5	-	TGTGCCAGCAGTCAAAGGGAAAGCAATCAGCCCCAGCATTTT	CASSQRESNQPQHF
-	TRBV4-3	TRBJ2-3	many	TGCGCCAGCAGCCAGAGGACGGGTGTAGATACGCAGTATTTT	CASSQRTGVDTQYF
-	TRBV6-2/TRBV6-3	TRBJ2-6	-	TGTGCCAGCAGTCAACCTGCAGGGGCTGGGGCCAACGTCCTGACTTTC	CASSQPAGAGANVLTF
TRBD1	TRBV7-9	TRBJ1-2	few	TGTGCCAGCAGCACGACAGGGAAAGACTATGGCTACACCTTC	CASSTTGKDYGYTF
-	TRBV7-2	TRBJ2-1	few	TGTGCCAGCAGCTTAGCGTTGCTTCGACTAGTTTCCTACAATGAGCAGTTCTTC	CASSLALLRLVSYNEQFF
TRBD1	TRBV5-4	TRBJ1-2	-	TGTGCCAGCAGCCCTTGGTCCGGGACACATCAACAGGGGGGCTACACCTTC	CASSPWSGTHQQGGYTF
-	TRBV7-6	TRBJ2-1	-	TGTGCCAGCAGCGGACTATCCTTGACAGATGAGCAGTTCTTC	CASSGLSLTDEQFF
-	TRBV19	TRBJ2-5	few	TGTGCCAGTGCCCCCCTGACAGCATTTCAAGAGACCCAGTACTTC	CASAPLTAFQETQYF
TRBD1	TRBV29-1	TRBJ1-5	-	TGCAGCGTTCAAGAAGATACAGGGGGCAATCAGCCCCAGCATTTT	CSVQEDTGGNQPQHF
-	TRBV6-2/TRBV6-3	TRBJ2-5	-	TGTGCCAGCAGTGCTACGGGGACAAAAGAGACCCAGTACTTC	CASSATGTKETQYF
-	TRBV20-1	TRBJ1-1	-	TGCAGTGCTCAACCCCGCCTAACCCGCACTGAAGCTTTCTTT	CSAQPRLTRTEAFF
TRBD2	TRBV7-2	TRBJ2-2	few	TGTGCCAGCAGGATATCGGGAGGGACCGGGGAGCTGTTTTTT	CASRISGGTGELFF
-	TRBV7-2	TRBJ1-2	few	TGTGCCAGCAGCCCAGCCTGGGGGCGCATCTATGGCTACACCTTC	CASSPAWGRIYGYTF
TRBD2	TRBV7-3	TRBJ2-1	-	TGTGCCAGCAGCTTAGAGGCAGGCGGGAGGGCCGGTAATGAGCAGTTCTTC	CASSLEAGGRAGNEQFF
-	TRBV7-2	TRBJ2-1	few	TGTGCCAGCAGCTTAGCCCCATCGTTATCCTACAATGAGCAGTTCTTC	CASSLAPSLSYNEQFF
TRBD1	TRBV4-2	TRBJ1-1	-	TGTGCCAGCACCAAAGACACAGGGGGTAGATCTACTGAAGCTTTCTTT	CASTKDTGGRSTEAFF
-	TRBV29-1	TRBJ1-1	few	TGCAGCGCCCATGATGGGAACACTGAAGCTTTCTTT	CSAHDGNTEAFF
-	TRBV12-3/TRBV12-4	TRBJ2-2	-	TGTGCCAGCAGTCCCTTATACACCGGGGAGCTGTTTTTT	CASSPLYTGELFF
-	TRBV19	TRBJ1-1	-	TGTGCCAGTAGCGGACAGCCTACCGCGACTGAAGCTTTCTTT	CASSGQPTATEAFF
TRBD2	TRBV5-1	TRBJ2-7	few	TGCGCCAGCAGCCCTAGCGGGAGCGTCGGGGGGAGCTCCTACGAGCAGTACTTC	CASSPSGSVGGSSYEQYF